The 30 T cell receptor beta chains listed next were all sequenced from one sample in a study of T cell responses to AZD1222 COVID-19 vaccine. TCRdb keeps only in-frame clones here, not all; method: immunoSEQ multiplex PCR. The data show 110,000 to 150,000 clones, with 80% to 95% seen just once and over 3% held by the top ten. This sample comprised peripheral blood, obtained on day 0 of AZD1222 vaccination. These receptors were obtained from an adult in good health.

In this sample, this clone turned up once. This chain uses TRBV6-2 or TRBV6-3 with TRBJ2-5; D is possibly TRBD2 (6 bases). Germline V gene sequence: CDR1 MNHEY, CDR2 SVGEGT. The V gene lost 6 bases and the J gene lost 4 bases, with 12 bases spanning the gap. The CDR3 is 13 amino acids. DNA of the CDR3: TGTGCCAGCAGCCCGACTAGAGGAGAGACCCAGTACTTC. Encoded protein: CASSPTRGETQYF.

In its sample, this clone was seen once. The V and J genes are TRBV2 and TRBJ1-4, with a tentative D call TRBD1 (6 bases). Trimming cost V 6 bases and J 8 bases, with 16 bases left between them. This CDR3 region has 14 residues. Germline CDR1 is SNHLY and CDR2 is FYNNEI. CDR3 protein: CASRETGIEEKLFF. The DNA for the CDR3 is TGTGCCAGCAGAGAGACAGGCATTGAGGAAAAACTGTTTTTT. Together with reference TRBV2 and TRBJ1-4, the CDR3 gives the full variable domain: EPEVTQTPSHQVTQMGQEVILRCVPISNHLYFYWYRQILGQKVEFLVSFYNNEISEKSEIFDDQFSVERPDGSNFTLKIRSTKLEDSAMYFCASRETGIEEKLFFGSGTQLSVL.

The V gene is TRBV7-3, the J gene TRBJ2-7; the D gene is possibly TRBD1 (5 bases). The CDR3 is 15 residues long. V lost 1 base and J 5 bases, leaving 15 bases between the germline ends. CDR1 SGHTA and CDR2 FQGTGA come from the germline V gene. The CDR3 sequence: CASSLRGSQVDEQYF. CDR3 nucleotide sequence: TGTGCCAGCAGCTTAAGGGGCTCCCAGGTGGACGAGCAGTACTTC.

DNA of the CDR3: TGTGCCAGCAGTTGGCTCTTGAACACCGGGGAGCTGTTTTTT. It is translated as CASSWLLNTGELFF. This rearrangement joins TRBV28 to TRBJ2-2; D unresolved. Trimming took 4 bases from V and 1 from J, leaving 7 bases between them. The germline V gene has CDR1 MDHEN and CDR2 SYDVKM. The length of the CDR3 is 14 residues.

The chain carries TRBV18 and TRBJ2-1, with TRBD1 matching over 9 bases. The V segment lost 3 bases and the J segment 4 bases; nucleotides outside the gene matches: 4. Germline values: CDR1 KGHSH, CDR2 LQKENI. The CDR3 contains 15 residues. DNA for the CDR3: TGTGCCAGCTCACCCGGGACAGGGTTATACAATGAGCAGTTCTTC. Translating gives CASSPGTGLYNEQFF. Complete variable domain (other parts from reference TRBV18 and TRBJ2-1): NAGVMQNPRHLVRRRGQEARLRCSPMKGHSHVYWYRQLPEEGLKFMVYLQKENIIDESGMPKERFSAEFPKEGPSILRIQQVVRGDSAAYFCASSPGTGLYNEQFFGPGTRLTVL.

J is TRBJ2-5 and V is TRBV5-4, with 8 bases that match TRBD1. The CDR3 contains 15 residues. Germline V gene lookup returns CDR1 SGHNT and CDR2 YYREEE (reference sequence). V lost 4 bases to trimming and J lost 5 bases; unmatched junction nucleotides: 10. CDR3 DNA sequence: TGTGCCAGCAGCCACGGGCAGGGGGCCGGGGAGACCCAGTACTTC. This sequence encodes CASSHGQGAGETQYF.

The V call is TRBV5-1, the J call TRBJ2-3; 9 nucleotides line up with TRBD1. Germline V lookup: CDR1 SGHRS, CDR2 YFSETQ. V was clipped by 0 bases and J by 1 base; unmatched bases: 3. The length of the CDR3 is 16 residues. The CDR3 nucleotides read TGCGCCAGCAGCTTGGGCCGGGACAGGGGCACAGATACGCAGTATTTT. It translates to CASSLGRDRGTDTQYF. Filled out from reference TRBV5-1 and TRBJ2-3, the complete variable domain reads KAGVTQTPRYLIKTRGQQVTLSCSPISGHRSVSWYQQTPGQGLQFLFEYFSETQRNKGNFPGRFSGRQFSNSRSEMNVSTLELGDSALYLCASSLGRDRGTDTQYFGPGTRLTVL.

V gene TRBV18 combines with J gene TRBJ1-4; 8 bases line up with TRBD1. Germline V gives CDR1 KGHSH, CDR2 LQKENI. Losses at the gene ends were 6 bases for V and 7 bases for J; bases not matched to a gene: 10. The CDR3 totals 15 residues. This chain's CDR3 is CASSRIQGAGEKLFF. The CDR3 DNA follows: TGTGCCAGCTCCCGAATTCAGGGGGCAGGTGAAAAACTGTTTTTT.

This clone occurred once. The chain combines TRBV7-2 with TRBJ2-2; D might be TRBD1 (6 bases). V was clipped by 4 bases and J by 6 bases, with 24 bases between them. The CDR3 runs 18 residues. Per germline, CDR1 SGHTA and CDR2 FQGNSA. CDR3 bases: TGTGCCAGCAGCTCCCAGGGTTTGGCAGGGGTCGGCGCCGGGGAGCTGTTTTTT. Protein: CASSSQGLAGVGAGELFF.

The chain couples TRBV15 to TRBJ1-4; no clear D. Between the trimmed V and J ends, which lost 1 base and 0 bases, there was a span of 12 bases. There are 17 residues in the CDR3. Germline CDR1 is LNHNV and CDR2 is YYDKDF (reference sequence). The CDR3 coding sequence is TGTGCCACCAGCAGAGGAACAGATTTATCAACTAATGAAAAACTGTTTTTT. Its protein product is CATSRGTDLSTNEKLFF.

The rearrangement links TRBV7-8 to TRBJ2-7; 9 nucleotides agree with TRBD1. The CDR3 loop spans 15 amino acids. J lost 3 bases, V lost 0 bases, and 3 bases had no gene match. Germline loops: CDR1 SGHVS, CDR2 FQNEAQ. In DNA form, the CDR3 reads TGTGCCAGCAGCTTAGCGAGGACAGGGGTCTACGAGCAGTACTTC. This codes for CASSLARTGVYEQYF.

This chain uses TRBV4-3 with TRBJ1-2, with 7 bases identical to TRBD1. From germline, CDR1 is LGHNA and CDR2 YSLEER. V gave up 5 bases and J gave up 3 bases; unmatched junction bases: 6. The CDR3 runs 14 residues. The CDR3 is CASSEQGRDYGYTF. The CDR3 DNA is TGCGCCAGCAGCGAACAGGGGAGGGACTATGGCTACACCTTC.

The rearrangement joins TRBV27 to TRBJ2-7; 8 bases are a match to TRBD2. This CDR3 has 17 residues. In germline, CDR1 is MNHEY, CDR2 SMNVEV (reference sequence). The V segment lost 5 bases and the J segment 5 bases; nucleotides outside the gene matches: 17. This CDR3 reads CASSPPLGSGSANEQYF. The CDR3 DNA reads TGTGCCAGCAGTCCCCCACTAGGGAGCGGGAGTGCCAACGAGCAGTACTTC.

The rearrangement uses TRBV6-2 or TRBV6-3 and TRBJ2-7; 7 bases are a match to TRBD2. Germline CDR1 MNHEY, CDR2 SVGEGT. The CDR3 is made up of 15 amino acids. V was clipped by 6 bases and J by 2 bases; unmatched bases: 10. The CDR3 region has the DNA TGTGCCAGCAGCCGTACACTAGCGTCAACCTACGAGCAGTACTTC. Its translation: CASSRTLASTYEQYF.

The V and J genes are TRBV30 and TRBJ1-1; D ambiguous. V was pared by 5 bases and J by 5 bases, with 18 bases between. This CDR3 region has 14 residues. Germline V gives CDR1 GTSNPN, CDR2 SVGIG (reference sequence). In DNA, the CDR3 is TGTGCCTGGGTCCCTGCAGGCCTGAGGACTGAAGCTTTCTTT. Its translation: CAWVPAGLRTEAFF.

The genes are TRBV29-1 and TRBJ1-1, with 9 bases that match TRBD1. The length of the CDR3 is 12 residues. The J segment lost 6 bases and the V segment lost 6 bases, leaving 5 bases of the junction unmatched. Germline V gene lookup returns CDR1 SQVTM and CDR2 ANQGSEA. CDR3 sequence: CSVQTGGPEAFF. In DNA, the CDR3 is TGCAGCGTACAAACAGGGGGCCCTGAAGCTTTCTTT. The whole variable domain, remainder taken from reference TRBV29-1 and TRBJ1-1, is SAVISQKPSRDICQRGTSLTIQCQVDSQVTMMFWYRQQPGQSLTLIATANQGSEATYESGFVIDKFPISRPNLTFSTLTVSNMSPEDSSIYLCSVQTGGPEAFFGQGTRLTVV.

This chain links TRBV19 with TRBJ1-1; D is unresolved. Germline V lookup: CDR1 LNHDA, CDR2 SQIVND (reference sequence). The CDR3 sequence is 12 residues long. Trimming removed 9 bases from V and 1 base from J, with 9 bases in between. CDR3 loop: CARGRPNTEAFF. CDR3 in DNA: TGTGCCAGGGGCCGCCCGAACACTGAAGCTTTCTTT.

The J gene is TRBJ2-7, the V gene TRBV7-3, with D maybe TRBD2 (7 bases). CDR1 is SGHTA, CDR2 FQGTGA, per germline. The V end was cut by 5 bases, the J end by 6 bases, with 14 bases between. This CDR3 is 13 amino acids long. The CDR3 DNA sequence: TGTGCCAGCAGCCCGAGGGGGAGGGGCGAGCAGTACTTC. It yields the protein CASSPRGRGEQYF.

J is TRBJ2-7 and V is TRBV15, with D perhaps matching TRBD1 (6 bases). The CDR3 contains 15 residues. CDR1 is LNHNV, CDR2 YYDKDF, per germline (reference sequence). Between the trimmed V and J ends, which lost 5 bases and 2 bases, there was a span of 16 bases. The CDR3 DNA reads TGTGCCACCAGCGTTCCCGGGACACTACCCTACGAGCAGTACTTC. This codes for CATSVPGTLPYEQYF.

The chain recombines TRBV25-1 with TRBJ2-5; TRBD2 agrees at 8 bases. Per germline, CDR1 MGHDK and CDR2 SYGVNS. The length of the CDR3 is 16 residues. The V segment lost 3 bases and the J segment 1 base; nucleotides outside the gene matches: 7. The CDR3 DNA reads as TGTGCCAGCAGTGACACGGCGCTAGCGGGCCAAGAGACCCAGTACTTC. Its translation: CASSDTALAGQETQYF. Complete variable domain (other parts from reference TRBV25-1 and TRBJ2-5): EADIYQTPRYLVIGTGKKITLECSQTMGHDKMYWYQQDPGMELHLIHYSYGVNSTEKGDLSSESTVSRIRTEHFPLTLESARPSHTSQYLCASSDTALAGQETQYFGPGTRLLVL.

This clone was observed once. The rearrangement joins TRBV28 to TRBJ2-5, with 10 bases lining up with TRBD2. Germline-derived CDR1 and CDR2 are MDHEN and SYDVKM. The V gene end was trimmed by 0 bases and the J gene end by 4 bases; junction bases not matched to a gene: 11. There are 18 residues in the CDR3. CDR3 nucleotides: TGTGCCAGCAGTTTATGGTTAGCGGGAGGCCAGTGGGGAGAGACCCAGTACTTC. This codes for CASSLWLAGGQWGETQYF.

The chain employs TRBV27 and TRBJ1-2, with a possible D match to TRBD1 (6 bases). Trimming took 4 bases from V and 0 from J, leaving 18 bases between them. Germline CDR1 and CDR2: MNHEY and SMNVEV (reference sequence). The CDR3 extends over 17 amino acids. The CDR3 nucleotides are TGTGCCAGCAGTTCCCAACCGCAGGGGCGGGCTAACTATGGCTACACCTTC. Residues: CASSSQPQGRANYGYTF.

The chain combines TRBV7-7 with TRBJ2-2; 8 nucleotides align to TRBD2. CDR1 and CDR2 from the germline V gene are SSHAT and FNYEAQ (reference sequence). Germline trimming cut 2 bases from V and 2 bases from J; bases unmatched to any gene: 7. The CDR3 length is 17 residues. CDR3 sequence reads: CASSLSGGDPNTGELFF. DNA of the CDR3: TGTGCCAGCAGCTTATCCGGGGGGGACCCAAACACCGGGGAGCTGTTTTTT.

The CDR3: CASSLNFNQPQHF. CDR3 bases: TGTGCCAGCAGCTTAAATTTCAATCAGCCCCAGCATTTT. The chain carries TRBV7-2 and TRBJ1-5; no clear D gene. The CDR3 loop spans 13 amino acids. The germline CDR1 and CDR2 sequences are SGHTA and FQGNSA. The ends were cut back, 2 bases at V and 3 bases at J, with 5 bases in the middle.

The gene calls are TRBV24-1 and TRBJ2-7; 11 positions agree with TRBD2. V was clipped by 4 bases and J by 1 base; unmatched bases: 8. Germline V gene lookup returns CDR1 KGHDR and CDR2 SFDVKD. This CDR3 comprises 17 residues. The CDR3 DNA sequence: TGTGCCACCAGTGACTCGTCCGGGACTAGCGGTTCCTACGAGCAGTACTTC. It codes for CATSDSSGTSGSYEQYF.

This chain connects TRBV5-1 to TRBJ2-3; no definite D call. This CDR3 region has 15 residues. The V gene's germline CDR1 is SGHRS and CDR2 YFSETQ. V gave up 5 bases and J gave up 3 bases, with 16 bases separating them. CDR3 DNA sequence: TGCGCCAGCAGTCTCCAAGCCCTACTAACAGATACGCAGTATTTT. Translation gives CASSLQALLTDTQYF.

The V and J genes are TRBV2 and TRBJ2-7; 9 nucleotides align to TRBD1. J gave up 5 bases and V 5 bases, and 10 bases lay outside the gene matches. Germline V CDR1 and CDR2: SNHLY, FYNNEI. The CDR3 length is 15 residues. CDR3 coding DNA: TGTGCCAGCAGTAGACCGGGACAGGGTTTCGACGAGCAGTACTTC. It is translated as CASSRPGQGFDEQYF.

J is TRBJ2-1 and V is TRBV28; D is unclear. CDR1 is MDHEN and CDR2 is SYDVKM in the germline V gene. The V end was cut by 1 base, the J end by 9 bases, with 7 bases between. This CDR3 comprises 12 residues. The CDR3 sequence: CASSLLTGEQFF. The CDR3 DNA follows: TGTGCCAGCAGTTTATTAACGGGTGAGCAGTTCTTC. Looking up the rest from reference TRBV28 and TRBJ2-1 gives the full variable domain: DVKVTQSSRYLVKRTGEKVFLECVQDMDHENMFWYRQDPGLGLRLIYFSYDVKMKEKGDIPEGYSVSREKKERFSLILESASTNQTSMYLCASSLLTGEQFFGPGTRLTVL.

J is TRBJ2-5 and V is TRBV2; 7 positions agree with TRBD1. The germline CDR1 and CDR2 sequences are SNHLY and FYNNEI. The CDR3 runs to 14 residues. After removal of 6 bases from V and 6 bases from J, the junction contained 10 bases not matched to a gene. The CDR3 region is CASSVDRVAQTQYF. The CDR3, as DNA: TGTGCCAGCAGCGTCGACAGGGTGGCACAGACCCAGTACTTC.

The chain links TRBV10-3 to TRBJ1-1; a possible D gene is TRBD1 (5 bases). The ends were cut back, 10 bases at V and 2 bases at J, with 17 bases in the middle. The CDR3 length is 14 residues. Germline values: CDR1 ENHRY, CDR2 SYGVKD. The CDR3 loop is CATMGTGANTEAFF. Here the CDR3 DNA reads TGTGCCACCATGGGTACCGGGGCCAACACTGAAGCTTTCTTT.